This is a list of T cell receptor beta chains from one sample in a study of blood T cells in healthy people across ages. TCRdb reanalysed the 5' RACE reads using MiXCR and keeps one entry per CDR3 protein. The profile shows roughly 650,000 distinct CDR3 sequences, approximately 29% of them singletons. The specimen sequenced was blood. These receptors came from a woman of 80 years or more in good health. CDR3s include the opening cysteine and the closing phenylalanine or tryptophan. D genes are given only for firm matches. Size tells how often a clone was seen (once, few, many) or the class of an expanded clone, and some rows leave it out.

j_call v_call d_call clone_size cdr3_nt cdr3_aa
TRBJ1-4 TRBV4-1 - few TGCGCCAGCAGCCAACCACCCGACAGAGTTTCAACTAATGAAAAACTGTTTTTT CASSQPPDRVSTNEKLFF
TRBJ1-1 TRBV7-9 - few TGTGCCAGCAGCTCACAGGAGGCCCTTGAAGCTTTCTTT CASSSQEALEAFF
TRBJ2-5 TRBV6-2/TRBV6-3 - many TGTGCCAGCAGTTACGCTCCCGGGCAAGAGACCCAGTACTTC CASSYAPGQETQYF
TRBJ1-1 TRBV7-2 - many TGTGCCAGCAGCTTCAGTCAGGAAAACACTGAAGCTTTCTTT CASSFSQENTEAFF
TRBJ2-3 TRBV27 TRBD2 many TGTGCCAGCAGTTCCGCCGGCGCGATAGCGGGGACCACAGATACGCAGTATTTT CASSSAGAIAGTTDTQYF
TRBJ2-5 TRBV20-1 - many TGCAGTGCTAGAAGGCTAGCATCAGAGACCCAGTACTTC CSARRLASETQYF
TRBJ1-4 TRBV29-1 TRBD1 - TGCAGCGCTGCCGGGACAGTTAATGAAAAACTGTTTTTT CSAAGTVNEKLFF
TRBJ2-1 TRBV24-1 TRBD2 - TGTGCCACCTCAGCAGGGACTAGCGATGAGCAGTTCTTC CATSAGTSDEQFF
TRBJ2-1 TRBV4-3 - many TGCGCCAGCAGCGCTAGTGGCGAAGGGCAGTTCTTC CASSASGEGQFF
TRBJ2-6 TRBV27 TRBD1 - TGTGCCAGCAGTCAGGGGGCAGCCTCTGGGGCCAACGTCCTGACTTTC CASSQGAASGANVLTF
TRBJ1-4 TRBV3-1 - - TGTGCCAGCAGCCAAGATCACAGAACGAATGAAAAACTGTTTTTT CASSQDHRTNEKLFF
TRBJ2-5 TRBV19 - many TGTGCCAGTAGTAGCCAACCGGGGGAGACCCAGTACTTC CASSSQPGETQYF
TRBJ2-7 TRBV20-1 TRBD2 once TGCAGTGCTAGAGGACTAGCGGGAAACTACGAGCAGTACTTC CSARGLAGNYEQYF
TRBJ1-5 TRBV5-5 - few TGTGCCAGCAGCCGAAGGGACATATTTAGCAATCAGCCCCAGCATTTT CASSRRDIFSNQPQHF
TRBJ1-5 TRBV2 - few TGTGCCAGCAGCGCCAACAGGGAAACTCAGCCCCAGCATTTT CASSANRETQPQHF
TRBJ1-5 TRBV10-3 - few TGTGCCATCAGTGAGTCGGCCTCTGCTCAGCCCCAGCATTTT CAISESASAQPQHF
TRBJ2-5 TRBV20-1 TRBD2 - TGCAGTGCTAGAGATCCTAGCGGGAGGGCCGAGGAGACCCAGTACTTC CSARDPSGRAEETQYF
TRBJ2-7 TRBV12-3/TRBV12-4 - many TGTGCCAGCAGCTTAGACTACGAGCAGTACTTC CASSLDYEQYF
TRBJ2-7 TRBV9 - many TGTGCCAGCAGCGTAGTTGAGGGTGGAAACGAGCAGTACTTC CASSVVEGGNEQYF
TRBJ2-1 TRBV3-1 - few TGTGCCAGCAGCCAAGACGCTAGAACGGGTGGTGAGCAGTTCTTC CASSQDARTGGEQFF
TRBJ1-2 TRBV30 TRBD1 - TGTGCCTGGAGTCAGGGACAGAGCTATGGCTACACCTTC CAWSQGQSYGYTF
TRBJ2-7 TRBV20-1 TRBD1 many TGCAGTGCTAATAGTCGCGACAGGGGATCCTACGAGCAGTACTTC CSANSRDRGSYEQYF
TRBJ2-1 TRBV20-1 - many TGCAGTGCTAGAGATCCCCGGCAGTACAATGAGCAGTTCTTC CSARDPRQYNEQFF
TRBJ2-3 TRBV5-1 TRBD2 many TGCGCCAGCAGCTTGTTCGGGGCTAGCGGTACAGATACGCAGTATTTT CASSLFGASGTDTQYF
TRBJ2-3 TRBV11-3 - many TGTGCCAGCAGCTTATCTCAGGCAGATACGCAGTATTTT CASSLSQADTQYF
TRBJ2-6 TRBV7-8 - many TGTGCCAGCAGCTTAGGGCAGGGGTTCTCTGGGGCCAACGTCCTGACTTTC CASSLGQGFSGANVLTF
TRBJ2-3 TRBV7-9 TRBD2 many TGTGCCAGCAGCCCACTAGCGGGGGTCACAGATACGCAGTATTTT CASSPLAGVTDTQYF
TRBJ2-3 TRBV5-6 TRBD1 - TGTGCCAGCAGCTTGGGAAACGACAGGGGGCTTGGAGATACGCAGTATTTT CASSLGNDRGLGDTQYF
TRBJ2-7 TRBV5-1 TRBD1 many TGCGCCAGCAGCTTGGCCTGGGACAGGGCCCCCTACGAGCAGTACTTC CASSLAWDRAPYEQYF
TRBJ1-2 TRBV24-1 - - TGTGCCACCAGTGATTCCCATCAGCCCTATGGCTACACCTTC CATSDSHQPYGYTF
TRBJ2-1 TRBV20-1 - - TGCAGTGCGAGTACCTACAATGAGCAGTTCTTC CSASTYNEQFF
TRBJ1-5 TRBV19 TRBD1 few TGTGCCAGTAGTTCTACAGGGGGTTATAGCAATCAGCCCCAGCATTTT CASSSTGGYSNQPQHF
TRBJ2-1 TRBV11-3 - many TGTGCCAGTGGCATAACCTCTTTCAATGAGCAGTTCTTC CASGITSFNEQFF
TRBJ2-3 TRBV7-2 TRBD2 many TGTGCCAGCAGCTTTGATTTAGCGGGGGGGCGTAGGGATACGCAGTATTTT CASSFDLAGGRRDTQYF
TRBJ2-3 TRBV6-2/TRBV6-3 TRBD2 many TGTGCCAGTTCCGCGGGGGGGAACACAGATACGCAGTATTTT CASSAGGNTDTQYF
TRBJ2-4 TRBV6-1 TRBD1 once TGTGCCAGCAGTGATATAACCCACGGGACAGGGAGCATTCAGTACTTC CASSDITHGTGSIQYF